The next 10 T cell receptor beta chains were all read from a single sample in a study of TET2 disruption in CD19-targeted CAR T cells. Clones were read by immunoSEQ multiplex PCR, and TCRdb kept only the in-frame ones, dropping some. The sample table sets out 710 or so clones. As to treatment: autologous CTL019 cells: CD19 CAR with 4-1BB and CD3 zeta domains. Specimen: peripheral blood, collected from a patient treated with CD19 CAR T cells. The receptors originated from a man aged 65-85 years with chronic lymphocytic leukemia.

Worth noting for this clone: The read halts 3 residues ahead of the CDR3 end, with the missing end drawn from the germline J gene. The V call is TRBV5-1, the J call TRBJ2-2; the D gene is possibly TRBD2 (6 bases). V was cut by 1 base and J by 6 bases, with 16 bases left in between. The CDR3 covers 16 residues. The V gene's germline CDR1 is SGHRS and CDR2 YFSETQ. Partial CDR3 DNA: TGCGCCAGCAGCTTGACGCCCCCAGGGACTTCCGGGGAG. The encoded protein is CASSLTPPGTSGE. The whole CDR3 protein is CASSLTPPGTSGELFF.

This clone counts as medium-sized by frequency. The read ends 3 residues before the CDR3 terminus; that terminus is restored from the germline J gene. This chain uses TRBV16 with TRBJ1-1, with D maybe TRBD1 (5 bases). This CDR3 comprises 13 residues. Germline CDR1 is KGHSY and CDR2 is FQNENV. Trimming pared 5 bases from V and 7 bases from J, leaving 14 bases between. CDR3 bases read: TGTGCCAGCAGCAAAGGGGCGGTGGGTGAA. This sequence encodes CASSKGAVGE. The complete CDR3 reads CASSKGAVGEAFF.

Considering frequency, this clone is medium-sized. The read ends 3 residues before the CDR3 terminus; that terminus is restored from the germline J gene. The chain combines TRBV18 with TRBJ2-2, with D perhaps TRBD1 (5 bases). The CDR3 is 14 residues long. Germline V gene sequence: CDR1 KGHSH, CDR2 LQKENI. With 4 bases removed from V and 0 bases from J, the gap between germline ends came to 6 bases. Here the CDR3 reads CASSQDTNTGELFF. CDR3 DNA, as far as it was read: TGTGCCAGCTCACAGGACACGAACACCGGGGAG.

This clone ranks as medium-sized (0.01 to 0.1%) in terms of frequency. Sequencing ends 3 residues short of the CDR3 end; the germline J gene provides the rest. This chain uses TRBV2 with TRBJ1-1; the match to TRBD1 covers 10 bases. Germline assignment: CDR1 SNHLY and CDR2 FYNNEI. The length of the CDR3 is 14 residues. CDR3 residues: CASSEGQGMFGAFF. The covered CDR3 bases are TGTGCCAGCAGCGAGGGACAGGGGATGTTTGGG.

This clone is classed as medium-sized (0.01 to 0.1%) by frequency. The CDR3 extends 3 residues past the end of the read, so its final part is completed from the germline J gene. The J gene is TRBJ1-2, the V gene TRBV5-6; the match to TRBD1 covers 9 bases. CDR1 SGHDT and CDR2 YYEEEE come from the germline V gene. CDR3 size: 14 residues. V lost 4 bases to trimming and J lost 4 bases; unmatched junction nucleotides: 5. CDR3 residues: CASSAGTGSYGYTF. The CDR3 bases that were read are TGTGCCAGCAGCGCGGGGACAGGGAGCTATGGC. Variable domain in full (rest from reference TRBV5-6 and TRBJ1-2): DAGVTQSPTHLIKTRGQQVTLRCSPKSGHDTVSWYQQALGQGPQFIFQYYEEEERQRGNFPDRFSGHQFPNYSSELNVNALLLGDSALYLCASSAGTGSYGYTFGSGTRLTVV.

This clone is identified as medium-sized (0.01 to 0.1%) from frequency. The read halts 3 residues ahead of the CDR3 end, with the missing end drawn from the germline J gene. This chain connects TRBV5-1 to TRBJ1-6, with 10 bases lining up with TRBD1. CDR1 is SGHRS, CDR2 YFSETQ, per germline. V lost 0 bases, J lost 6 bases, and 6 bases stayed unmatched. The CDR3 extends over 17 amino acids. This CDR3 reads CASSLAGTGVSNSPLHF. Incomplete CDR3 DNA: TGCGCCAGCAGCTTGGCCGGGACAGGGGTCTCTAATTCACCC.

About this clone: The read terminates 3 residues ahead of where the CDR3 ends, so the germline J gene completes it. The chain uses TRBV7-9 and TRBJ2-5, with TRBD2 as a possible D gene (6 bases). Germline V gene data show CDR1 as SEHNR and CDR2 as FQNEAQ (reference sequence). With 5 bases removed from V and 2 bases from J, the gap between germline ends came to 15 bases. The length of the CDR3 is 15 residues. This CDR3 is CASSLGTDLQETQYF. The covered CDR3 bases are TGTGCCAGCAGCCTCGGGACTGATTTACAAGAGACC.

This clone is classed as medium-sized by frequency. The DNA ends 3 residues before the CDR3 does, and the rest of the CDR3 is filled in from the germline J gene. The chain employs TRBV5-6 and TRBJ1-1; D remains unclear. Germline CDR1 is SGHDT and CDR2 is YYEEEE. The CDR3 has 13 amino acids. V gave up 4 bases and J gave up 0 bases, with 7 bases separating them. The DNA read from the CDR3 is TGTGCCAGCAGCCCACCTATGAACACTGAA. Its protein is CASSPPMNTE. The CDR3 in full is CASSPPMNTEAFF.

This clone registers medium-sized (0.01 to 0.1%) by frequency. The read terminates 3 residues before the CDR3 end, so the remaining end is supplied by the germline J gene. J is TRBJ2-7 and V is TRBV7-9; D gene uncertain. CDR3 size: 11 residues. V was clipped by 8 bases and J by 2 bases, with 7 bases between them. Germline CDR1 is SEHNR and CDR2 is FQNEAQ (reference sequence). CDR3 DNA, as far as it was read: TGTGCCAGCGCGGCGCCCTACGAG. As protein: CASAAPYE. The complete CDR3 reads CASAAPYEQYF.

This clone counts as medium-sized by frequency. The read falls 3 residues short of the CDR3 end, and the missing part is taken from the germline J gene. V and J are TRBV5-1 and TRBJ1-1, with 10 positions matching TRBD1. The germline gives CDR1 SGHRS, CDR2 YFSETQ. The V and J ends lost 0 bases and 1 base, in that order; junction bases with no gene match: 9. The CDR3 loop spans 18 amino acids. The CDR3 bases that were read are TGCGCCAGCAGCTTGGGGGGACAGGGGCATCTCGAGAACACTGAA. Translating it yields CASSLGGQGHLENTE. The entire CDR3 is CASSLGGQGHLENTEAFF.